The entry below describes one TCR beta chain. CDR1 is KGHSH, CDR2 LQKENI, per germline. CDR3 length equals 12 residues. The V end was cut by 5 bases, the J end by 6 bases, with 10 bases between. These data come from a study of T cell clonotyping in hematopoietic cell transplantation. Clones were read by immunoSEQ multiplex PCR, and TCRdb kept only the in-frame ones, dropping some. The sample holds around 9,600 clones, over 60% seen once. The sample here was peripheral blood mononuclear cells, taken 180 days after allogeneic stem cell transplant. This receptor was obtained from a female patient aged 50-65 years who had an allogeneic stem cell transplant from a related donor, so the T cells may come from the graft donor. Some clones in this sample may be carry-over from other donors' samples. V and J are TRBV18 and TRBJ1-1, with a tentative D call TRBD1 (5 bases). In DNA, the CDR3 is TGTGCCAGCTCAGAGGGGCGTTCTGAAGCTTTCTTT. Translating gives CASSEGRSEAFF.